This TCR beta chain was captured by sequencing in a study of immune cell composition in non-small cell lung cancer. V was cut by 5 bases and J by 4 bases, with 23 bases left in between. From germline, CDR1 is LGHNA and CDR2 YNFKEQ. CDR3 length: 17 residues. Genomic DNA came from frozen unsorted single-cell suspensions. Assay: immunoSEQ multiplex PCR; the TCRdb copy retains only in-frame clones and omits some. The data show approximately 8,200 clones, 75% to 85% seen once. V is TRBV4-2 and J is TRBJ2-5, with D tentatively TRBD1 or TRBD2 (5 bases each). The material sequenced was lung tumor tissue. This receptor was identified in a human donor with non-small cell lung cancer. CDR3 sequence reads: CASSLLSRGGSGETQYF. For the CDR3, the DNA is TGTGCCAGCAGCTTGCTTTCGAGGGGCGGTTCGGGAGAGACCCAGTACTTC.